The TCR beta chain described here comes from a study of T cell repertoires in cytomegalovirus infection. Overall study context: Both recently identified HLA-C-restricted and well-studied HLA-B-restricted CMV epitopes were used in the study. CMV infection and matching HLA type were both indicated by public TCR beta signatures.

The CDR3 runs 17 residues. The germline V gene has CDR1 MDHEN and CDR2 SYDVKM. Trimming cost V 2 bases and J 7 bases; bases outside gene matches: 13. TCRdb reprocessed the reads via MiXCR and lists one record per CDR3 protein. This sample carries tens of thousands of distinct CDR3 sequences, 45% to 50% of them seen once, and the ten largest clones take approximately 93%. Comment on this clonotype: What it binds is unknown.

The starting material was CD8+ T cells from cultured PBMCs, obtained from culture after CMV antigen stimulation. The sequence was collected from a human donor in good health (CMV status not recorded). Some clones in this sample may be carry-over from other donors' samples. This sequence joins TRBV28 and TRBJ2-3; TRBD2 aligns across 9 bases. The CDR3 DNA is TGTGCCAGCAGTTTAAAGGGGCTAGCGGGGATAGGAAATACGCAGTATTTT. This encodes CASSLKGLAGIGNTQYF.